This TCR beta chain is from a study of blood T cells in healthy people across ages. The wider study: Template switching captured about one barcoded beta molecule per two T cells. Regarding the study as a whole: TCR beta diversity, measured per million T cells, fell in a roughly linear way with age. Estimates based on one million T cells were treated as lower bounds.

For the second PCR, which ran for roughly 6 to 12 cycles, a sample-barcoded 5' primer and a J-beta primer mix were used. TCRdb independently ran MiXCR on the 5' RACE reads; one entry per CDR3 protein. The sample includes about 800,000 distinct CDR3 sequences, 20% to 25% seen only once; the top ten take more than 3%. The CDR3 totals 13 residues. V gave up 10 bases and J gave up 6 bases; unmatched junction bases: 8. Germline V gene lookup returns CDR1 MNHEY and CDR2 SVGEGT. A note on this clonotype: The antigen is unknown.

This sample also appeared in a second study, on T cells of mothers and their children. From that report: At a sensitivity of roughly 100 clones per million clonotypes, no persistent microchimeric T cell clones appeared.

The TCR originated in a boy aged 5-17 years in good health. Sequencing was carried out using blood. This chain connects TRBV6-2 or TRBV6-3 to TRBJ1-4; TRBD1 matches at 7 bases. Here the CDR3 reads CATWTGLDEKLFF. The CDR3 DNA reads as TGTGCCACCTGGACAGGCCTGGATGAAAAACTGTTTTTT.